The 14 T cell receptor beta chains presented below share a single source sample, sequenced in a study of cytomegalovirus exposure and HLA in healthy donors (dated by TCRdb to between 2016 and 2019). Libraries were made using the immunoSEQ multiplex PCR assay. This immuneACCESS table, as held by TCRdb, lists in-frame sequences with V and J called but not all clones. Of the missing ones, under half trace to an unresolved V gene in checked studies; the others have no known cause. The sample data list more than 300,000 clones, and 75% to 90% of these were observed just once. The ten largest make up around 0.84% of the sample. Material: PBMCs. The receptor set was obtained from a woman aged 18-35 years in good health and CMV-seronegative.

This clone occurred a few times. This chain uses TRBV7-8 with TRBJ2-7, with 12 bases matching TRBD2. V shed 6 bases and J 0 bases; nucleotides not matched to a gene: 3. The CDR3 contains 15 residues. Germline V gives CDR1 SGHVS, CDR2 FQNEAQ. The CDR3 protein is CASSLAGGPSYEQYF. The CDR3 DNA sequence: TGTGCCAGCAGTCTAGCGGGAGGGCCCTCCTACGAGCAGTACTTC.

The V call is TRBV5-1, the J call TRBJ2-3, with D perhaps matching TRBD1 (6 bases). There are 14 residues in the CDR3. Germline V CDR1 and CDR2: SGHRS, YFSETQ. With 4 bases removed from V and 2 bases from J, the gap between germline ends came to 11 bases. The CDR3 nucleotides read TGCGCCAGCAGCATCGGACAGCCCACAGATACGCAGTATTTT. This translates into CASSIGQPTDTQYF.

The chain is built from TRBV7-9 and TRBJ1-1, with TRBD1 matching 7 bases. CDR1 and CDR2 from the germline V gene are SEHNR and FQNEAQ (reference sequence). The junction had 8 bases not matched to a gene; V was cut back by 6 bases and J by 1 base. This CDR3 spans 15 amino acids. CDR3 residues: CASSNRGGSNTEAFF. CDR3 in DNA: TGTGCCAGCAGTAACAGGGGAGGATCGAACACTGAAGCTTTCTTT. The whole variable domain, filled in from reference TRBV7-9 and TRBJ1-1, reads DTGVSQNPRHKITKRGQNVTFRCDPISEHNRLYWYRQTLGQGPEFLTYFQNEAQLEKSRLLSDRFSAERPKGSFSTLEIQRTEQGDSAMYLCASSNRGGSNTEAFFGQGTRLTVV.

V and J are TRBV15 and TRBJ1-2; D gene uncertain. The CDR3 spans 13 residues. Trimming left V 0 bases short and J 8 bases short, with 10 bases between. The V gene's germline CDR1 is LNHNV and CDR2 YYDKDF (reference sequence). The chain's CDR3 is CATSRDPGRGYTF. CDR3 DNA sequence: TGTGCCACCAGCAGAGATCCGGGTCGGGGCTACACCTTC.

CDR3 protein: CASSLLQGTNEKLFF. For the CDR3, the DNA is TGTGCCAGCAGCTTATTACAGGGAACTAATGAAAAACTGTTTTTT. The V gene is TRBV7-9, the J gene TRBJ1-4, with D possibly being TRBD1 (6 bases). With 2 bases removed from V and 1 base from J, the gap between germline ends came to 8 bases. Germline V gene data show CDR1 as SEHNR and CDR2 as FQNEAQ (reference sequence). This CDR3 contains 15 residues.

Here the CDR3 reads CASSQTTVSYEQYF. CDR3 nucleotide sequence: TGTGCCAGCAGCCAAACGACAGTTAGCTACGAGCAGTACTTC. The chain uses TRBV14 and TRBJ2-7, with a possible D match to TRBD1 (5 bases). Trimming stripped 2 bases from V and 3 bases from J, with 11 bases between. Germline V gene sequence: CDR1 SGHDN, CDR2 FVKESK. This CDR3 comprises 14 residues.

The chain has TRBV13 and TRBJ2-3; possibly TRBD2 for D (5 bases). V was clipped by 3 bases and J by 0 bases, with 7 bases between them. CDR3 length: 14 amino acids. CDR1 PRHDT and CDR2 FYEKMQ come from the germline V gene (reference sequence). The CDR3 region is CASSFASSTDTQYF. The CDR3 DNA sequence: TGTGCCAGCAGCTTTGCTAGCAGCACAGATACGCAGTATTTT.

The CDR3 sequence: CASSQWASGKYF. The CDR3 DNA reads as TGTGCCAGCAGTCAATGGGCTAGCGGGAAGTACTTC. V and J are TRBV14 and TRBJ2-7; 9 nucleotides match TRBD2. After removal of 6 bases from V and 11 bases from J, the junction contained 8 bases not matched to a gene. CDR1 is SGHDN and CDR2 is FVKESK in the germline V gene. The length of the CDR3 is 12 residues.

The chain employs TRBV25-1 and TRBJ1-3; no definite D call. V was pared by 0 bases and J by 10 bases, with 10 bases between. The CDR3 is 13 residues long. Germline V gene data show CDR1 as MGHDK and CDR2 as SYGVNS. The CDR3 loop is CASSEYSGKTIYF. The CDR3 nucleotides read TGTGCCAGCAGTGAATACTCTGGCAAGACCATATATTTT.

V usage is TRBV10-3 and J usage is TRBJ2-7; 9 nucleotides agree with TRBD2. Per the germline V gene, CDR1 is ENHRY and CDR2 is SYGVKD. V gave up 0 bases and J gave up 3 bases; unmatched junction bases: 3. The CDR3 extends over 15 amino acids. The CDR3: CAISESLAGDYEQYF. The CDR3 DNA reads TGTGCCATCAGTGAGTCATTAGCGGGGGACTACGAGCAGTACTTC.

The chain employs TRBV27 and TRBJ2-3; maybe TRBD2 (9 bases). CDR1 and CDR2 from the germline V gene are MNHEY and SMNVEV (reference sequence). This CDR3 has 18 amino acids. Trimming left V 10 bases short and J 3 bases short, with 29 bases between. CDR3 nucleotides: TGTGCCATCCCAGGGGGCGATGAGGCGGGAGGGCGGACAGATACGCAGTATTTT. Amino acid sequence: CAIPGGDEAGGRTDTQYF.

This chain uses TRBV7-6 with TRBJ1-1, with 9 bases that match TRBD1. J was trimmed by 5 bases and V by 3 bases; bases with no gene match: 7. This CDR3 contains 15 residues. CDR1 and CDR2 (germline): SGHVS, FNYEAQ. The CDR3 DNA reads TGTGCCAGCAGCTTTAGACCGGGACAGGGTACTGAAGCTTTCTTT. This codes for CASSFRPGQGTEAFF.

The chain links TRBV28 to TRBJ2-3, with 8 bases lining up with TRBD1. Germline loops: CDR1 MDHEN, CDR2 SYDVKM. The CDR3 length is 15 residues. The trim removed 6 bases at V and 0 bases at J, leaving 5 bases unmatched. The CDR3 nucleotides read TGTGCCAGCAGGACCGACAGGGGCAGCACAGATACGCAGTATTTT. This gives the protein CASRTDRGSTDTQYF.

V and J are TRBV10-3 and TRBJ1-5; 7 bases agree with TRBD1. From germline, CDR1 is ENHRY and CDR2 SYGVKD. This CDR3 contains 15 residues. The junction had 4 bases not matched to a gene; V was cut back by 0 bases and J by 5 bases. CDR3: CAISESSGGYQPQHF. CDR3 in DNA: TGTGCCATCAGTGAGTCGTCAGGGGGGTATCAGCCCCAGCATTTT.